This entry concerns a single T cell receptor beta chain. This sample was included in a study of OX40 agonist ivuxolimab in advanced cancers. This CDR3 contains 11 residues. Deletions cut 3 bases from V and 4 bases from J, with 1 base between. Per germline, CDR1 SNHLY and CDR2 FYNNEI. Produced via immunoSEQ multiplex PCR; TCRdb's table is partial and in-frame only. The data show 70,000 or so clones, 84% seen once. The source material was CD4+ or CD8+ T cells sorted from blood, sampled in a trial of the OX40 agonist ivuxolimab. The chain combines TRBV2 with TRBJ1-3, with D uncertain. The TCR was taken from an adult with an advanced solid tumor such as melanoma, head and neck, liver or kidney cancer. The CDR3 is CASSEGNTIYF. The CDR3, as DNA: TGTGCCAGCAGTGAGGGAAACACCATATATTTT.